The entry that follows covers one T cell receptor beta chain sequence. This record comes from a study of blood T cell repertoires in COVID-19. Whole-study context: The analysed material was cDNA or gDNA that came from T cells, B-cell-depleted T cells, or PBMCs.

Seattle patients were enrolled while actively infected and followed longitudinally. In the authors' methods: Amplification with reference gene primers provided the estimates of nucleated cell counts. Profiled with immunoSEQ multiplex PCR; TCRdb holds only in-frame clones, not every one. The V and J calls and the clone size are those of that table, but D and trimming were determined from the DNA. The sample has 390,000 or so clones, roughly 90% seen once. CDR3 size: 14 residues. With V trimmed by 4 bases and J by 4 bases, 7 bases remained unmatched. Germline CDR1 reads SGHRS; CDR2 reads YFSETQ. This TCR was recovered from a woman aged 25 to 39 with COVID-19, enrolled during active disease. Sequencing was carried out using peripheral blood. The chain employs TRBV5-1 and TRBJ1-1, with 7 nucleotides matching TRBD1. The CDR3 sequence is CASSPTGRTTEAFF. The CDR3 region has the DNA TGCGCCAGCAGCCCGACAGGGAGGACCACTGAAGCTTTCTTT. Full variable domain (outside the CDR3, taken from reference TRBV5-1 and TRBJ1-1): KAGVTQTPRYLIKTRGQQVTLSCSPISGHRSVSWYQQTPGQGLQFLFEYFSETQRNKGNFPGRFSGRQFSNSRSEMNVSTLELGDSALYLCASSPTGRTTEAFFGQGTRLTVV.